One and the same sample provided the 27 T cell receptor beta chains below, sequenced in a study of T cells in tuberculosis. Repertoires were generated with immunoSEQ multiplex PCR, while TCRdb's copy carries only in-frame clones and drops some. The sample holds around 35,000 clones; 85% to 95% are singletons and the top ten take around an eighth. Sequencing input: PBMCs. Receptors originate from a donor aged 10 to 29 with latent tuberculosis or without tuberculosis infection. Some clones in this sample may be carry-over from other donors' samples.

The chain joins TRBV4-1 to TRBJ2-6; tentative D call: TRBD1 (6 bases). Trimming cost V 3 bases and J 3 bases, with 9 bases left between them. The germline V gene has CDR1 MGHRA and CDR2 YSYEKL. The CDR3 is made up of 15 amino acids. In nucleotides, the CDR3 is TGCGCCAGCAGCCACCCAGGGGATGGGGCCAACGTCCTGACTTTC. Its protein product is CASSHPGDGANVLTF.

The chain has TRBV5-4 and TRBJ2-1, with TRBD1 identical over 7 bases. CDR3 length: 15 residues. With V trimmed by 8 bases and J by 0 bases, 8 bases remained unmatched. The germline CDR1 and CDR2 sequences are SGHNT and YYREEE (reference sequence). CDR3 DNA sequence: TGTGCCAGTAGGACAGGCCCCAGCTCCTACAATGAGCAGTTCTTC. This codes for CASRTGPSSYNEQFF.

The chain uses TRBV21-1 and TRBJ2-7; the table gives TRBD1 as D, unverified against the DNA. TRBV21-1 is described as a pseudogene. The CDR3 runs 15 residues. This CDR3 is CASSNLIQGSCEQYV. As DNA, the CDR3 is TGTGCCAGCAGCAATTTGATCCAGGGCAGCTGCGAGCAGTACGTC.

V usage is TRBV29-1 and J usage is TRBJ2-7; TRBD1 matches 10 bases. This CDR3 contains 14 residues. CDR1 is SQVTM, CDR2 ANQGSEA, per germline. After removal of 6 bases from V and 4 bases from J, the junction contained 9 bases not matched to a gene. CDR3 sequence (DNA): TGCAGCGTCGCCCGGGACAGGGGTTCATACGAGCAGTACTTC. Protein: CSVARDRGSYEQYF.

This clone was picked up one time. The rearrangement joins TRBV6-5 to TRBJ2-1; possible D gene TRBD2, 5 bases. The V gene lost 6 bases and the J gene lost 2 bases, with 8 bases spanning the gap. The CDR3 is made up of 13 amino acids. The germline V gene has CDR1 MNHEY and CDR2 SVGAGI. CDR3 loop: CASSRGTYNEQFF. Written as DNA, the CDR3 is TGTGCCAGCAGCCGGGGTACCTACAATGAGCAGTTCTTC.

This chain links TRBV7-2 with TRBJ2-2, with 7 nucleotides matching TRBD1. Germline lookup yields CDR1 SGHTA and CDR2 FQGNSA. The trim removed 4 bases at V and 1 base at J, leaving 3 bases unmatched. The CDR3 contains 15 residues. The CDR3 protein is CASSWWDRNTGELFF. In DNA form, the CDR3 reads TGTGCCAGCAGCTGGTGGGACAGGAACACCGGGGAGCTGTTTTTT.

The CDR3 protein is CASSQGTLGSPLHF. CDR3 nucleotides: TGTGCCAGCAGCCAGGGGACCCTGGGTTCACCCCTCCACTTT. J is TRBJ1-6 and V is TRBV5-6, with D possibly being TRBD1 (6 bases). Trimming cost V 4 bases and J 9 bases, with 14 bases left between them. The CDR3 is 14 amino acids. Per the germline V gene, CDR1 is SGHDT and CDR2 is YYEEEE.

This clone was detected only a few times. The gene calls are TRBV7-6 and TRBJ2-1; 10 bases line up with TRBD2. With V trimmed by 5 bases and J by 6 bases, 10 bases remained unmatched. The germline V gene has CDR1 SGHVS and CDR2 FNYEAQ. The CDR3 runs to 16 residues. CDR3 loop: CASSPKAGGLGNEQFF. The CDR3 nucleotides read TGTGCCAGCAGCCCCAAAGCGGGGGGGCTCGGCAATGAGCAGTTCTTC.

The rearrangement links TRBV19 to TRBJ2-3, with D possibly matching TRBD2 (5 bases). This CDR3 contains 14 residues. The V end lost 4 bases, the J end lost 3 bases, and 11 bases lay between the germline ends. Germline V gene lookup returns CDR1 LNHDA and CDR2 SQIVND (reference sequence). In DNA form, the CDR3 reads TGTGCCAGTAGTACCCTCGAGGGTACAGATACGCAGTATTTT. This sequence encodes CASSTLEGTDTQYF.

The V and J genes are TRBV30 and TRBJ1-4; a possible D gene is TRBD1 (6 bases). Looked up from germline, CDR1 is GTSNPN and CDR2 is SVGIG (reference sequence). The CDR3 contains 14 residues. V was clipped by 0 bases and J by 7 bases, with 12 bases between them. CDR3 residues: CAWSVGGGGEKLFF. DNA for the CDR3: TGTGCCTGGAGTGTAGGGGGAGGGGGTGAAAAACTGTTTTTT.

The chain carries TRBV29-1 and TRBJ1-2, with 8 bases identical to TRBD1. V lost 4 bases, J lost 4 bases, and 11 bases stayed unmatched. Germline V gene lookup returns CDR1 SQVTM and CDR2 ANQGSEA. The CDR3 length is 15 residues. The CDR3 protein is CSVVSRTGPVYGYTF. DNA of the CDR3: TGCAGCGTTGTGTCCCGGACAGGGCCCGTCTATGGCTACACCTTC.

The chain employs TRBV18 and TRBJ1-4; perhaps TRBD1 as D (5 bases). Deletions cut 1 base from V and 1 base from J, with 7 bases between. Looked up from germline, CDR1 is KGHSH and CDR2 is LQKENI. The length of the CDR3 is 15 residues. CDR3 region: CASSPRQGTNEKLFF. DNA of the CDR3: TGTGCCAGCTCACCACGGCAGGGAACTAATGAAAAACTGTTTTTT.

The V gene is TRBV21-1, the J gene TRBJ2-1; TRBD1, the table's D call, was not compared with the DNA. TRBV21-1 constitutes a pseudogene. The CDR3 totals 17 residues. The CDR3 DNA reads as TGTGCCAGCAGCAGTCATCCGCGGGGACAGGGTGCGGATGAGCAGTTCTTC. Amino acids: CASSSHPRGQGADEQFF.

The chain couples TRBV19 to TRBJ1-2, with a tentative D call TRBD1 (5 bases). V lost 5 bases, J lost 2 bases, and 21 bases lay in between. This CDR3 is 17 amino acids long. The germline V gene encodes CDR1 LNHDA and CDR2 SQIVND (reference sequence). CDR3 nucleotide sequence: TGTGCCAGTAGTCCTTTTACGGCGGGACGCACAAACTATGGCTACACCTTC. It yields the protein CASSPFTAGRTNYGYTF.

This clone is a singleton in its sample. V usage is TRBV11-2 and J usage is TRBJ1-6; maybe TRBD1 (6 bases). Germline CDR1 reads SGHAT; CDR2 reads FQNNGV. The V and J ends lost 3 bases and 5 bases respectively, with 11 bases between them. The CDR3 has 15 amino acids. Written as DNA, the CDR3 is TGTGCCAGCAGCTTGGGGCCAGGGGATAATTCACCCCTCCACTTT. Its translation is CASSLGPGDNSPLHF.

The chain has TRBV27 and TRBJ2-7; 7 bases map to TRBD1. V was pared by 2 bases and J by 5 bases, with 6 bases of the junction left unmatched. CDR3 length: 14 residues. Per germline, CDR1 MNHEY and CDR2 SMNVEV (reference sequence). The CDR3 region is CASSLTSRGNEQYF. The CDR3 DNA follows: TGTGCCAGCAGTTTAACTTCCAGGGGGAACGAGCAGTACTTC.

This sequence joins TRBV2 and TRBJ1-5; D is undetermined. The ends were cut back, 2 bases at V and 6 bases at J, with 5 bases in the middle. This CDR3 has 12 amino acids. Germline assignment: CDR1 SNHLY and CDR2 FYNNEI. CDR3 residues: CASSESVQPQHF. Written as DNA, the CDR3 is TGTGCCAGCAGTGAATCGGTTCAGCCCCAGCATTTT.

This chain uses TRBV4-3 with TRBJ2-2; the D gene is possibly TRBD2 (6 bases). V lost 0 bases to trimming and J lost 5 bases, with 13 bases between them. The CDR3 consists of 16 residues. Germline CDR1 LGHNA, CDR2 YSLEER. The CDR3 protein is CASSQELGGGTGELFF. In DNA form, the CDR3 reads TGCGCCAGCAGCCAAGAGTTAGGCGGAGGGACCGGGGAGCTGTTTTTT.

CDR3 bases: TGTGCCAGCAGCTTAGGTGCTAGCGGGGGGGCCTCAGATACGCAGTATTTT. Its translation: CASSLGASGGASDTQYF. The V call is TRBV7-8, the J call TRBJ2-3, with 12 bases fitting TRBD2. This CDR3 contains 17 residues. Trimming at V came to 1 base and at J to 4 bases, leaving 6 bases not matched to a gene. Per the germline V gene, CDR1 is SGHVS and CDR2 is FQNEAQ.

This chain links TRBV6-5 with TRBJ1-4; 8 bases align to TRBD1. The CDR3 spans 15 residues. J gave up 3 bases and V 0 bases, and 0 bases lay outside the gene matches. Germline CDR1 is MNHEY and CDR2 is SVGAGI. The CDR3 DNA reads as TGTGCCAGCAGTTACTCGACAGGGGCTAATGAAAAACTGTTTTTT. Its translation: CASSYSTGANEKLFF.

V is TRBV5-6 and J is TRBJ1-1; D perhaps matches TRBD1 (5 bases). This CDR3 spans 15 amino acids. V was cut by 4 bases and J by 0 bases, with 13 bases left in between. Per germline, CDR1 SGHDT and CDR2 YYEEEE. The CDR3 region is CASSPLVRVNTEAFF. CDR3 in DNA: TGTGCCAGCAGCCCCCTGGTCAGGGTGAACACTGAAGCTTTCTTT.

This rearrangement joins TRBV18 to TRBJ1-1; the D gene is possibly TRBD1 (5 bases). Per germline, CDR1 KGHSH and CDR2 LQKENI. Between the trimmed V and J ends, which lost 7 bases and 1 base, there was a span of 16 bases. The CDR3 covers 15 residues. The CDR3 DNA follows: TGTGCCAGCTTCCCCGCGGGGGGAAAGAACACTGAAGCTTTCTTT. As protein: CASFPAGGKNTEAFF.

The chain joins TRBV5-6 to TRBJ2-7; D is possibly TRBD2 (6 bases). Trimming stripped 1 base from V and 5 bases from J, with 13 bases between. Germline V gene lookup returns CDR1 SGHDT and CDR2 YYEEEE. The CDR3 runs to 14 residues. The DNA for the CDR3 is TGTGCCAGCAGCTTGTTAGCTGGGACTGACGAGCAGTACTTC. It specifies CASSLLAGTDEQYF.

This rearrangement joins TRBV5-1 to TRBJ1-1; D gene unclear. The germline CDR1 and CDR2 sequences are SGHRS and YFSETQ. Trimming pared 3 bases from V and 0 bases from J, leaving 6 bases between. The CDR3 is made up of 13 amino acids. The CDR3 loop is CASSSTLNTEAFF. CDR3 nucleotides: TGCGCCAGCAGCTCTACCTTGAACACTGAAGCTTTCTTT.

The gene calls are TRBV5-6 and TRBJ1-5; 7 nucleotides match TRBD1. In germline, CDR1 is SGHDT, CDR2 YYEEEE. The CDR3 loop spans 14 amino acids. The junction had 5 bases not matched to a gene; V was cut back by 4 bases and J by 4 bases. The CDR3 region is CASSVGTDNQPQHF. The CDR3 DNA reads TGTGCCAGCAGCGTTGGGACAGATAATCAGCCCCAGCATTTT.

This chain uses TRBV28 with TRBJ1-1; D possibly corresponds to TRBD1 (5 bases). The germline V gene encodes CDR1 MDHEN and CDR2 SYDVKM. The CDR3 contains 12 residues. V lost 6 bases, J lost 1 base, and 6 bases lay in between. CDR3 in DNA: TGTGCCAGCAGCACAGGGAACACTGAAGCTTTCTTT. Protein: CASSTGNTEAFF.

The genes are TRBV5-1 and TRBJ1-1; 7 bases map to TRBD1. Germline trimming cut 3 bases from V and 1 base from J; bases unmatched to any gene: 9. Germline V gives CDR1 SGHRS, CDR2 YFSETQ. The CDR3 extends over 16 amino acids. CDR3 nucleotide sequence: TGCGCCAGCAGCTCCGATCAAAACAGGGGGAACACTGAAGCTTTCTTT. Encoded protein: CASSSDQNRGNTEAFF.